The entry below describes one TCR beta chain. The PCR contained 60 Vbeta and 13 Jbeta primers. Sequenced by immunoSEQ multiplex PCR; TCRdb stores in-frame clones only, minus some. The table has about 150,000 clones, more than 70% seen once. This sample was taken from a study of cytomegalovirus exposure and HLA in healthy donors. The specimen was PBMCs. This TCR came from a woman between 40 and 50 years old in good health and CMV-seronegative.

CDR3 DNA: TGTGCCAGCAGCGCCGGGACTAGCGGGGACAATGAGCAGTTCTTC. Its protein product is CASSAGTSGDNEQFF. The chain has TRBV5-6 and TRBJ2-1; 13 bases map to TRBD2. V shed 4 bases and J 5 bases; nucleotides not matched to a gene: 3. The CDR3 sequence is 15 residues long. CDR1 and CDR2 from the germline V gene are SGHDT and YYEEEE.